The present entry profiles one T cell receptor (beta chain) with its context. Its specificity is unknown. In germline, CDR1 is DFQATT, CDR2 SNEGSKA (reference sequence). CDR3 size: 16 residues. These data are taken from a study of CXCR3-negative and CXCR3-positive naive CD8 T cells. Findings and limits, study-wide: Memory, not naive, CXCR3-negative and CXCR3-positive cells differed in TRBV-TRBJ usage.

TRB cDNA libraries were made by UMI-labeled 5' RACE. Reanalyzing the 5' RACE reads, TCRdb keeps one entry per CDR3 protein, without DNA. Its clone listing holds 100,000 to 150,000 distinct CDR3 sequences. The sequenced sample consisted of naive CXCR3- CD8+ T cells from blood. Subset given: CD45RO-CCR7+CD27+CD95- naive CD8+ T cells lacking CXCR3 (TNR3-). J is TRBJ1-1 and V is TRBV20-1; TCRdb calls TRBD1, which cannot be checked without DNA. This clonotype was obtained from a human donor in good health. Some clones in this sample may be carry-over from other donors' samples. CDR3 sequence reads: CSAREAFRTVNTEAFF.